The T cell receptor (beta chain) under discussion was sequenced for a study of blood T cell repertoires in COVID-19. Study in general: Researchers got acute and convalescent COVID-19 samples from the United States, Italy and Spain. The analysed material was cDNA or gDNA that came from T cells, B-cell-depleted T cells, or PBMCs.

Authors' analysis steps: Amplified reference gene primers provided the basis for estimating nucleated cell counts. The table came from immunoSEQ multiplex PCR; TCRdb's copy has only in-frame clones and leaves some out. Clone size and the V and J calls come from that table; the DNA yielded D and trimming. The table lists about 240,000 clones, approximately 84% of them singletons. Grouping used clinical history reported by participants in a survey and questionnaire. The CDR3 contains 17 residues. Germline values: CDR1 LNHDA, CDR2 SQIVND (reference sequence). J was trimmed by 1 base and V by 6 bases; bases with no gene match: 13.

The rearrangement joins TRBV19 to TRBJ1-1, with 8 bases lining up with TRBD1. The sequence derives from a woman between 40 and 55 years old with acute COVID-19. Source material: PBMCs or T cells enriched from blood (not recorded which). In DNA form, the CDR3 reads TGTGCCAGTAGGCGTCAGGGGGCGCCTATAGGGAACACTGAAGCTTTCTTT. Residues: CASRRQGAPIGNTEAFF.